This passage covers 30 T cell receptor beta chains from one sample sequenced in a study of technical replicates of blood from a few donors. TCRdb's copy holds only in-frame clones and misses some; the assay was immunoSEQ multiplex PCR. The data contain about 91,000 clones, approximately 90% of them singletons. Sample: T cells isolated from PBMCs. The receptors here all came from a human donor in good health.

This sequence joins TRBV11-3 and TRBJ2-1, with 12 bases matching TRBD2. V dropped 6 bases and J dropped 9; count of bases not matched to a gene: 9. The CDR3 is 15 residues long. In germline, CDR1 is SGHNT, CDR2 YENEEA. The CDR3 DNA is TGTGCCAGCAGATCGACTAGCGGGGGAGGTATTGAGCAGTTCTTC. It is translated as CASRSTSGGGIEQFF.

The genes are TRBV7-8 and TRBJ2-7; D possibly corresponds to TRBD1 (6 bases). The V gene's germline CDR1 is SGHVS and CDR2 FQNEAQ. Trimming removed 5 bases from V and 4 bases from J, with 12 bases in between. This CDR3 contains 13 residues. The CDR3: CASSLRTDYEQYF. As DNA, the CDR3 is TGTGCCAGCAGCCTACGGACAGATTACGAGCAGTACTTC. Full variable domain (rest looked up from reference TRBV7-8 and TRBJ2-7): GAGVSQSPRYKVAKRGQDVALRCDPISGHVSLFWYQQALGQGPEFLTYFQNEAQLDKSGLPSDRFFAERPEGSVSTLKIQRTQQEDSAVYLCASSLRTDYEQYFGPGTRLTVT.

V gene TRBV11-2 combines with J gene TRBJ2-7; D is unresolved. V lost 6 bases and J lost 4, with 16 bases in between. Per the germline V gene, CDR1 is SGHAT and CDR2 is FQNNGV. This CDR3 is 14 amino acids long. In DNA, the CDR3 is TGTGCCAGCAGATATATCTCTCGAGGATACGAGCAGTACTTC. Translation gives CASRYISRGYEQYF.

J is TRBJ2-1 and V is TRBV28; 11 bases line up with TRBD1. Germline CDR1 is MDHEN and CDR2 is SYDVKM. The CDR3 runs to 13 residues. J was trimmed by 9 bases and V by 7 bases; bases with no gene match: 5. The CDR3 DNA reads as TGTGCCAGCAAACCGGGACAGGGGGGTGAGCAGTTCTTC. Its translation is CASKPGQGGEQFF.

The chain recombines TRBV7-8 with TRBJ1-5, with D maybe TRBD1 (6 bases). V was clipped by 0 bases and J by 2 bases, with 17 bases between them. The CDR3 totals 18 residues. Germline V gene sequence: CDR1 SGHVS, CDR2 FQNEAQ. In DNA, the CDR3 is TGTGCCAGCAGCTTAGCGTCAGGGGTGGGTAGTCGCAATCAGCCCCAGCATTTT. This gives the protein CASSLASGVGSRNQPQHF.

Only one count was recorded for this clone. CDR3 amino acids: CASSNRQVNYGYTF. The CDR3 bases are TGTGCCAGCAGTAATAGACAGGTCAACTATGGCTACACCTTC. The V call is TRBV6-6, the J call TRBJ1-2; D is perhaps TRBD1 (6 bases). Deletions cut 5 bases from V and 2 bases from J, with 12 bases between. Germline V CDR1 and CDR2: MNHNY, SVGAGI (reference sequence). The length of the CDR3 is 14 residues.

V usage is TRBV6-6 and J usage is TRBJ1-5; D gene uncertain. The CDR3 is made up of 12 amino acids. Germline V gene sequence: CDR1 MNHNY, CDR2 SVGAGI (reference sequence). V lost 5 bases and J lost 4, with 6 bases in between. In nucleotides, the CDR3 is TGTGCCAGCAGTAAACAGAATCAGCCCCAGCATTTT. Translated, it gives CASSKQNQPQHF.

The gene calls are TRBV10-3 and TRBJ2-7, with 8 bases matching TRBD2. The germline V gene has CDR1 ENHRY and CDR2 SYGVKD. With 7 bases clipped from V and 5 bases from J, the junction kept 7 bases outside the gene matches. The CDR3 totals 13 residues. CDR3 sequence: CAITSGSSNEQYF. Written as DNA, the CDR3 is TGTGCCATCACCAGCGGGAGTTCGAACGAGCAGTACTTC.

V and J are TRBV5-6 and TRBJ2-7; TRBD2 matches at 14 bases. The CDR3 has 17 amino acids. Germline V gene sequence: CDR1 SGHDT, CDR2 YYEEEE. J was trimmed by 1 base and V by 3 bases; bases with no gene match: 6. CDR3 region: CASSYWTSGGISYEQYF. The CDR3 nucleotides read TGTGCCAGCAGCTACTGGACTAGCGGGGGGATTTCCTACGAGCAGTACTTC.

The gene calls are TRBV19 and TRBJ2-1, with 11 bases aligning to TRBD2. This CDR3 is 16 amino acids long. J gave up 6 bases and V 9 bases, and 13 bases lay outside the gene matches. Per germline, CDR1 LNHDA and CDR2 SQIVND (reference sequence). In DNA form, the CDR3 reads TGTGCCAGGCTCGGGACTAGCGGTAACCCAAGCAATGAGCAGTTCTTC. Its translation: CARLGTSGNPSNEQFF.

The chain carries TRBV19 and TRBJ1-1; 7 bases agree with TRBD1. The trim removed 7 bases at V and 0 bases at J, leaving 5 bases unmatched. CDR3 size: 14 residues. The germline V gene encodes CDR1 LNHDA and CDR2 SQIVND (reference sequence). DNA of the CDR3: TGTGCCAGTACTCCGACAGGGATGAACACTGAAGCTTTCTTT. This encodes CASTPTGMNTEAFF.

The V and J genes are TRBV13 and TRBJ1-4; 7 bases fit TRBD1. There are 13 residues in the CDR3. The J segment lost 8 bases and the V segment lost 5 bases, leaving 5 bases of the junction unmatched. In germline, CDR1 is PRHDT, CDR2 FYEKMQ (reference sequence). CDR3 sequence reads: CASSKTGNEKLFF. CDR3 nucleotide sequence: TGTGCCAGCAGCAAGACAGGGAACGAAAAACTGTTTTTT.

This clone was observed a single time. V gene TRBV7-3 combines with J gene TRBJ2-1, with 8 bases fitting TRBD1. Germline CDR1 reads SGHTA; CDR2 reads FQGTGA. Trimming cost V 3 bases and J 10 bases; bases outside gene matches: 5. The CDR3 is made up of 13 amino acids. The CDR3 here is CASSFQGAGEQFF. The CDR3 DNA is TGTGCCAGCAGCTTTCAGGGGGCAGGGGAGCAGTTCTTC.

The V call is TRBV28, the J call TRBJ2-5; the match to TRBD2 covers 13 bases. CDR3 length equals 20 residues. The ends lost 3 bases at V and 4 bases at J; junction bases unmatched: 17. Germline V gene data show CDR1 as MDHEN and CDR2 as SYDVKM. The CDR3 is CASSFGRGALAGGPGETQYF. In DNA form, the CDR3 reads TGTGCCAGCAGTTTTGGGAGGGGGGCACTAGCGGGAGGGCCAGGAGAGACCCAGTACTTC.

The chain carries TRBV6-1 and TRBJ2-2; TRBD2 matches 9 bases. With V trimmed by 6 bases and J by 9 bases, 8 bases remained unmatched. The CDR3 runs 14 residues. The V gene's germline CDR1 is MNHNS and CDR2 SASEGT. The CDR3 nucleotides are TGTGCCAGCAGGAGCTCGCGGGAGGGACGGGAGCTGTTTTTT. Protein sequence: CASRSSREGRELFF.

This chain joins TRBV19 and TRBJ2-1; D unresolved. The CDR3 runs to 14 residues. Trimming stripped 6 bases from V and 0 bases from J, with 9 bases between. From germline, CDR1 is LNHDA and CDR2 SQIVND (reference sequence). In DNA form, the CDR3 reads TGTGCCAGTAGGAGGTTTAGCTCCTACAATGAGCAGTTCTTC. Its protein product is CASRRFSSYNEQFF.

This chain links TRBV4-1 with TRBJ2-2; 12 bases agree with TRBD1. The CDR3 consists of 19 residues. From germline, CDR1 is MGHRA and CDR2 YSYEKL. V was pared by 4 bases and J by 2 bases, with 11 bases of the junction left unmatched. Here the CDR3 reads CASSLLSLGTGGNTGELFF. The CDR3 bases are TGCGCCAGCAGCCTTCTATCACTCGGGACAGGGGGCAACACCGGGGAGCTGTTTTTT.

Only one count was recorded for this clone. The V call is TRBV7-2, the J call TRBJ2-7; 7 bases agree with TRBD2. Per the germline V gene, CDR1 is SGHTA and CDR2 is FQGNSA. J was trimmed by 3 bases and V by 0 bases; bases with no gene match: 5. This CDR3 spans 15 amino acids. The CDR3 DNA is TGTGCCAGCAGCTTAGCCAGCGGGGAGCTCTACGAGCAGTACTTC. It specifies CASSLASGELYEQYF. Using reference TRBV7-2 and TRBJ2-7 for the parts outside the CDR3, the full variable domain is GAGVSQSPSNKVTEKGKDVELRCDPISGHTALYWYRQSLGQGLEFLIYFQGNSAPDKSGLPSDRFSAERTGGSVSTLTIQRTQQEDSAVYLCASSLASGELYEQYFGPGTRLTVT.

The CDR3 spells CASSRPSRSYNEQFF. DNA of the CDR3: TGTGCCAGCTCCCGACCTAGCCGCTCCTACAATGAGCAGTTCTTC. The chain carries TRBV18 and TRBJ2-1; perhaps TRBD2 as D (5 bases). The CDR3 consists of 15 residues. The ends were cut back, 6 bases at V and 0 bases at J, with 12 bases in the middle. Germline V gene sequence: CDR1 KGHSH, CDR2 LQKENI.

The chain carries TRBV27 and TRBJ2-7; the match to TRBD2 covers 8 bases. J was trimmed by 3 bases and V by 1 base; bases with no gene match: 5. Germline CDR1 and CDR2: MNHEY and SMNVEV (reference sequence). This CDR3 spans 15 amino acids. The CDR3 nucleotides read TGTGCCAGCAGTTTATTCGGGAGCGGGAGCTACGAGCAGTACTTC. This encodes CASSLFGSGSYEQYF.

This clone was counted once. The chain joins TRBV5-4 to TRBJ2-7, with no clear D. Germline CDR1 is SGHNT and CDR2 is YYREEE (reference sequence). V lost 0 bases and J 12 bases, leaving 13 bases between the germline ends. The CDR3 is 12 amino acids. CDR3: CASSLGQQEWYF. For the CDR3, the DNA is TGTGCCAGCAGCTTGGGGCAGCAGGAATGGTACTTC.

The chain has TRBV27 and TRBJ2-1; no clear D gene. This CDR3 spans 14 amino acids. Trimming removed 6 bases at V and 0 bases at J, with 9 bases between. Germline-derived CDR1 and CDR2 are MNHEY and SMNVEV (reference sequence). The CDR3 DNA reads TGTGCCAGCAGACAACCCAGCTCCTACAATGAGCAGTTCTTC. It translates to CASRQPSSYNEQFF.

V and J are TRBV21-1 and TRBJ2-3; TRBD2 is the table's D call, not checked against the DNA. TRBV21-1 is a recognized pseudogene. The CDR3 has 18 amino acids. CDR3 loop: CASNKGSTGYAISDTQYF. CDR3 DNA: TGTGCCAGCAACAAGGGGAGCACGGGCTATGCAATTTCAGATACGCAGTATTTT.

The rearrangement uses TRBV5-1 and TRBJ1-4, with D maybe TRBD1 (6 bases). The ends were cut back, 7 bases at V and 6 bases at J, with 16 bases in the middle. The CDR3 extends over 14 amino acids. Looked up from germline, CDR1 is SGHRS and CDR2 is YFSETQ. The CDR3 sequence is CASRLQGGDEKLFF. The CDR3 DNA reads TGCGCCAGCCGACTACAGGGAGGGGATGAAAAACTGTTTTTT.

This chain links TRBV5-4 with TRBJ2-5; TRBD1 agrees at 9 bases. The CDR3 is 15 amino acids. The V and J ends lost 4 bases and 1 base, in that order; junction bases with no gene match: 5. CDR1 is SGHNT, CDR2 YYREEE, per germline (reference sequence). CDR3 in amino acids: CASSRRDRAQETQYF. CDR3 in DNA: TGTGCCAGCAGCCGGAGGGACAGGGCCCAAGAGACCCAGTACTTC.

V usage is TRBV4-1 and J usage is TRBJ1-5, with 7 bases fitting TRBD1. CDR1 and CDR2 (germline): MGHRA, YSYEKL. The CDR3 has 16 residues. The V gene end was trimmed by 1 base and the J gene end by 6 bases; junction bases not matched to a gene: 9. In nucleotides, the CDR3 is TGCGCCAGCAGCCAAGGGCTGCGAGGGGGCGTTCAGCCCCAGCATTTT. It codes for CASSQGLRGGVQPQHF.

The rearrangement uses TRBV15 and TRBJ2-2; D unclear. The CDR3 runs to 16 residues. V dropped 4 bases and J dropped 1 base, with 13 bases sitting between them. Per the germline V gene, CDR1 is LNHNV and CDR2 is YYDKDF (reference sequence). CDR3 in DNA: TGTGCCACCAGCATTGGGCAGGTTTGGAACACCGGGGAGCTGTTTTTT. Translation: CATSIGQVWNTGELFF. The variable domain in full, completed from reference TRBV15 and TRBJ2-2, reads DAMVIQNPRYQVTQFGKPVTLSCSQTLNHNVMYWYQQKSSQAPKLLFHYYDKDFNNEADTPDNFQSRRPNTSFCFLDIRSPGLGDTAMYLCATSIGQVWNTGELFFGEGSRLTVL.

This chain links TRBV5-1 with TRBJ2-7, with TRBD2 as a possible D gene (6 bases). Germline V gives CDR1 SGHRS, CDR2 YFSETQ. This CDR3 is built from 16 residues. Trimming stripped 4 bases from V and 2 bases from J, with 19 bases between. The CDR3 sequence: CASSSWVVAGTYEQYF. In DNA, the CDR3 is TGCGCCAGCAGCAGCTGGGTTGTTGCGGGGACCTACGAGCAGTACTTC.

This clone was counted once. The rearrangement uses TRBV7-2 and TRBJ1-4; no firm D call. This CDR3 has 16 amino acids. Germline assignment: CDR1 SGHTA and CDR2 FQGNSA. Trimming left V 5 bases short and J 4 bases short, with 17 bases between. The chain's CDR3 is CASSQSQLGDNEKLFF. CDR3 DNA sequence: TGTGCCAGCAGCCAATCCCAACTGGGCGATAATGAAAAACTGTTTTTT.

This chain's CDR3 is CASRPADSFYEQYF. CDR3 DNA: TGTGCCAGCAGACCCGCGGACTCGTTCTACGAGCAGTACTTC. J is TRBJ2-5 and V is TRBV6-5; TRBD2 is a possible D gene (5 bases). The end of the DNA is better explained by TRBJ2-7, so the J call may be wrong. This CDR3 is 14 amino acids long. The V gene's germline CDR1 is MNHEY and CDR2 SVGAGI.